One sample yielded the 31 T cell receptor beta chains listed below, sequenced in a study of cytomegalovirus exposure and HLA in healthy donors. Researchers ran the PCR with 60 Vbeta and 13 Jbeta primers. Sequenced by immunoSEQ multiplex PCR; TCRdb stores in-frame clones only, minus some. The clone table shows roughly 70,000 clones, with the ten largest holding around 7.5%. Input material: PBMCs. The receptor source for this set is a female donor in good health and CMV-seropositive.

This rearrangement joins TRBV27 to TRBJ2-3; 11 bases map to TRBD2. Germline CDR1 is MNHEY and CDR2 is SMNVEV (reference sequence). This CDR3 has 17 amino acids. After removal of 3 bases from V and 5 bases from J, the junction contained 10 bases not matched to a gene. The DNA for the CDR3 is TGTGCCAGCAGTTTTGTCGGCCTAGCGGGAGGAAAAGATACGCAGTATTTT. It translates to CASSFVGLAGGKDTQYF.

The chain has TRBV14 and TRBJ1-1; maybe TRBD1 (5 bases). Trimming took off 3 bases at V and 1 base at J, with 6 bases between the two ends. The CDR3 runs to 13 residues. Germline values: CDR1 SGHDN, CDR2 FVKESK. For the CDR3, the DNA is TGTGCCAGCAGCCAGACAGCGAACACTGAAGCTTTCTTT. Translating gives CASSQTANTEAFF. Full variable domain (outside the CDR3, taken from reference TRBV14 and TRBJ1-1): EAGVTQFPSHSVIEKGQTVTLRCDPISGHDNLYWYRRVMGKEIKFLLHFVKESKQDESGMPNNRFLAERTGGTYSTLKVQPAELEDSGVYFCASSQTANTEAFFGQGTRLTVV.

V is TRBV5-1 and J is TRBJ2-2; perhaps TRBD1 as D (5 bases). This CDR3 is 12 amino acids long. CDR1 SGHRS and CDR2 YFSETQ come from the germline V gene. V lost 0 bases to trimming and J lost 9 bases, with 6 bases between them. CDR3 residues: CASSLGQWELFF. The CDR3 DNA sequence: TGCGCCAGCAGCTTGGGACAGTGGGAGCTGTTTTTT.

The chain is built from TRBV5-5 and TRBJ1-2; unclear D gene. V lost 4 bases and J lost 4, with 17 bases in between. CDR1 is SGHKS, CDR2 YYEKEE, per germline (reference sequence). The CDR3 contains 15 residues. CDR3 sequence: CASSPDLSSSYGYTF. For the CDR3, the DNA is TGTGCCAGCAGCCCGGATTTATCCTCTAGCTATGGCTACACCTTC.

The V and J genes are TRBV27 and TRBJ2-5; D may be TRBD1 (5 bases). Trimming shortened V by 4 bases and J by 5 bases, and 11 bases separated the two germline ends. Per the germline V gene, CDR1 is MNHEY and CDR2 is SMNVEV (reference sequence). The CDR3 loop spans 13 amino acids. CDR3 nucleotides: TGTGCCAGCAGTTACGACAGTTGGGAGACCCAGTACTTC. This codes for CASSYDSWETQYF.

The gene calls are TRBV21-1 and TRBJ1-3; the DNA was not compared with TRBD1, the D call given in the table. TRBV21-1 is tagged as a pseudogene. CDR3 length: 15 amino acids. The CDR3 DNA follows: TGTGCCAGCAGCAATTGGGGACAGTCTGGAAACACCATATATTTT. Translation: CASSNWGQSGNTIYF.

V and J are TRBV28 and TRBJ1-2; 10 bases match TRBD1. Trimming took 3 bases from V and 8 from J; bases not matched to a gene: 3. Germline CDR1 reads MDHEN; CDR2 reads SYDVKM. The CDR3 loop spans 13 amino acids. The CDR3 sequence is CASSFRDRGGYTF. The DNA for the CDR3 is TGTGCCAGCAGTTTTCGGGACAGGGGCGGCTACACCTTC.

The chain has TRBV19 and TRBJ1-2; possible D gene TRBD1, 5 bases. Trimming pared 6 bases from V and 3 bases from J, leaving 17 bases between. Germline-derived CDR1 and CDR2 are LNHDA and SQIVND (reference sequence). The CDR3 contains 15 residues. The CDR3 loop reads CASSLIGGEDYGYTF. In DNA form, the CDR3 reads TGTGCCAGTAGCCTTATCGGAGGGGAGGACTATGGCTACACCTTC.

The CDR3: CASSDHRENTEAFF. CDR3 DNA: TGTGCCAGCAGTGACCACAGGGAGAACACTGAAGCTTTCTTT. The genes are TRBV6-5 and TRBJ1-1; tentatively, D is TRBD1 (6 bases). The germline V gene encodes CDR1 MNHEY and CDR2 SVGAGI. This CDR3 has 14 residues. The V end was cut by 5 bases, the J end by 1 base, with 11 bases between.

V gene TRBV12-1 combines with J gene TRBJ1-2; the listed D gene, TRBD1, was not tested against the DNA. TRBV12-1 is a known pseudogene. The CDR3 has 15 amino acids. DNA for the CDR3: TGTGCCAGCAAGTTGGCCGCCAGGGCTAACTATGGCTACACCTTC. As protein: CASKLAARANYGYTF.

The chain employs TRBV7-9 and TRBJ2-7; 8 bases agree with TRBD1. Germline lookup yields CDR1 SEHNR and CDR2 FQNEAQ (reference sequence). The CDR3 extends over 13 amino acids. Unmatched junction bases numbered 7, after V lost 5 bases and J lost 7 bases. CDR3 sequence reads: CASSAVGQGEQYF. DNA of the CDR3: TGTGCCAGCAGCGCTGTAGGACAGGGAGAGCAGTACTTC. Combining the CDR3 with reference TRBV7-9 and TRBJ2-7 gives the whole variable domain DTGVSQNPRHKITKRGQNVTFRCDPISEHNRLYWYRQTLGQGPEFLTYFQNEAQLEKSRLLSDRFSAERPKGSFSTLEIQRTEQGDSAMYLCASSAVGQGEQYFGPGTRLTVT.

The chain has TRBV27 and TRBJ2-7; 7 nucleotides align to TRBD1. Unmatched junction bases numbered 11, after V lost 5 bases and J lost 4 bases. Germline CDR1 MNHEY, CDR2 SMNVEV (reference sequence). The CDR3 loop spans 15 amino acids. The CDR3 DNA is TGTGCCAGCAGTACATTAGGGACAGCAGTTTACGAGCAGTACTTC. Residues: CASSTLGTAVYEQYF.

CDR3 DNA: TGTGCCAGCAGTGGACAGGCCCTGAACACTGAAGCTTTCTTT. It is translated as CASSGQALNTEAFF. This chain links TRBV14 with TRBJ1-1, with TRBD1 matching over 7 bases. This CDR3 has 14 residues. Germline V gives CDR1 SGHDN, CDR2 FVKESK. With 6 bases clipped from V and 0 bases from J, the junction kept 4 bases outside the gene matches.

This chain uses TRBV5-4 with TRBJ1-2; TRBD1 aligns across 7 bases. Unmatched junction bases numbered 8, after V lost 3 bases and J lost 3 bases. Germline CDR1 reads SGHNT; CDR2 reads YYREEE (reference sequence). The CDR3 sequence is 15 residues long. The CDR3, as DNA: TGTGCCAGCAGCTCACAGGGGAAGGGGTACTATGGCTACACCTTC. Residues: CASSSQGKGYYGYTF. Together with reference TRBV5-4 and TRBJ1-2, the CDR3 gives the full variable domain: ETGVTQSPTHLIKTRGQQVTLRCSSQSGHNTVSWYQQALGQGPQFIFQYYREEENGRGNFPPRFSGLQFPNYSSELNVNALELDDSALYLCASSSQGKGYYGYTFGSGTRLTVV.

V and J are TRBV29-1 and TRBJ2-7, with unresolved D. Trimming took 3 bases from V and 5 from J, leaving 14 bases between them. The CDR3 runs 13 residues. Germline V gives CDR1 SQVTM, CDR2 ANQGSEA. The CDR3 protein is CSVESMYGDEQYF. The CDR3 DNA follows: TGCAGCGTTGAGTCGATGTATGGAGACGAGCAGTACTTC.

V and J are TRBV5-1 and TRBJ2-5, with 13 bases aligning to TRBD2. Germline CDR1 reads SGHRS; CDR2 reads YFSETQ. This CDR3 region has 16 residues. V shed 3 bases, J shed 2 bases, and the junction held 4 bases outside the gene matches. This CDR3 reads CASSYPGLAGQETQYF. Written as DNA, the CDR3 is TGCGCCAGCAGCTATCCGGGACTAGCGGGGCAAGAGACCCAGTACTTC.

The rearrangement links TRBV4-1 to TRBJ2-2, with 9 bases that match TRBD2. The germline gives CDR1 MGHRA, CDR2 YSYEKL. Losses at the gene ends were 6 bases for V and 3 bases for J; bases not matched to a gene: 5. CDR3 size: 15 residues. The CDR3 reads CASRAGGLDTGELFF. CDR3 sequence (DNA): TGCGCCAGCAGGGCGGGAGGGTTGGACACCGGGGAGCTGTTTTTT.

V usage is TRBV7-2 and J usage is TRBJ2-1; TRBD1 matches 7 bases. V lost 4 bases, J lost 4 bases, and 7 bases stayed unmatched. The germline gives CDR1 SGHTA, CDR2 FQGNSA. The CDR3 consists of 15 residues. As DNA, the CDR3 is TGTGCCAGCAGCTCCGGGACAGCCTCTTACAATGAGCAGTTCTTC. It translates to CASSSGTASYNEQFF.

The chain recombines TRBV2 with TRBJ2-7; 8 bases are a match to TRBD1. This CDR3 is built from 14 residues. Germline V gene sequence: CDR1 SNHLY, CDR2 FYNNEI. V was clipped by 5 bases and J by 6 bases; unmatched bases: 9. DNA for the CDR3: TGTGCCAGCAGTTCCCAGGGGGCAATGAGCGAGCAGTACTTC. Translation gives CASSSQGAMSEQYF.

The chain uses TRBV30 and TRBJ1-1; tentative D call: TRBD1 (5 bases). Trimming removed 4 bases at V and 0 bases at J, with 9 bases between. CDR1 is GTSNPN and CDR2 is SVGIG in the germline V gene (reference sequence). This CDR3 has 13 residues. The CDR3 nucleotides read TGTGCCTGGACAGGGTTCGTGAACACTGAAGCTTTCTTT. Protein sequence: CAWTGFVNTEAFF.

V and J are TRBV6-1 and TRBJ1-2; D remains ambiguous. Trimming cost V 5 bases and J 4 bases, with 5 bases left between them. Per germline, CDR1 MNHNS and CDR2 SASEGT. CDR3 length: 11 amino acids. The CDR3 here is CASSYGYGYTF. The DNA for the CDR3 is TGTGCCAGCAGTTACGGCTATGGCTACACCTTC.

V is TRBV28 and J is TRBJ2-6; 9 nucleotides match TRBD1. The CDR3 has 20 amino acids. The germline V gene has CDR1 MDHEN and CDR2 SYDVKM. V dropped 1 base and J dropped 0; count of bases not matched to a gene: 10. CDR3 nucleotides: TGTGCCAGCAGTTTATCGAGGACAGGGGTCTTCCTCTCTGGGGCCAACGTCCTGACTTTC. Translation: CASSLSRTGVFLSGANVLTF. Full variable domain (outside the CDR3, taken from reference TRBV28 and TRBJ2-6): DVKVTQSSRYLVKRTGEKVFLECVQDMDHENMFWYRQDPGLGLRLIYFSYDVKMKEKGDIPEGYSVSREKKERFSLILESASTNQTSMYLCASSLSRTGVFLSGANVLTFGAGSRLTVL.

Concerning this clone itself: The sample carries other DNA sequences with the same CDR3. The chain recombines TRBV7-8 with TRBJ2-3; D is perhaps TRBD1 (5 bases). Per germline, CDR1 SGHVS and CDR2 FQNEAQ. CDR3 length: 18 amino acids. CDR3 loop: CAASFSETEPEDTDTQYF. The CDR3 coding sequence is TGTGCTGCCAGCTTCAGCGAGACAGAGCCTGAGGACACAGATACGCAGTATTTT.

The rearrangement joins TRBV7-6 to TRBJ1-1, with D uncertain. CDR1 and CDR2 from the germline V gene are SGHVS and FNYEAQ. V lost 3 bases and J 5 bases, leaving 10 bases between the germline ends. The CDR3 is 13 residues long. CDR3 protein: CASSLGGGTEAFF. CDR3 bases: TGTGCCAGCAGCTTGGGAGGAGGGACTGAAGCTTTCTTT.

V is TRBV7-6 and J is TRBJ2-7; unclear D gene. This CDR3 region has 12 residues. Germline CDR1 reads SGHVS; CDR2 reads FNYEAQ. V lost 5 bases and J lost 4, with 9 bases in between. The CDR3 loop is CASSPGIYEQYF. In DNA form, the CDR3 reads TGTGCCAGCAGCCCAGGAATTTACGAGCAGTACTTC.

V and J are TRBV7-8 and TRBJ1-6, with TRBD1 identical over 7 bases. V was clipped by 5 bases and J by 5 bases; unmatched bases: 3. Germline V gene lookup returns CDR1 SGHVS and CDR2 FQNEAQ. The CDR3 extends over 14 amino acids. The CDR3 reads CASSPGTDNSPLHF. In DNA form, the CDR3 reads TGTGCCAGCAGCCCCGGGACAGATAATTCACCCCTCCACTTT. Filled out from reference TRBV7-8 and TRBJ1-6, the complete variable domain reads GAGVSQSPRYKVAKRGQDVALRCDPISGHVSLFWYQQALGQGPEFLTYFQNEAQLDKSGLPSDRFFAERPEGSVSTLKIQRTQQEDSAVYLCASSPGTDNSPLHFGNGTRLTVT.

V and J are TRBV7-3 and TRBJ2-1; D perhaps matches TRBD2 (6 bases). Trimming took 5 bases from V and 7 from J, leaving 15 bases between them. There are 14 residues in the CDR3. CDR1 is SGHTA, CDR2 FQGTGA, per germline. In nucleotides, the CDR3 is TGTGCCAGCAGCCTCCATGCTGGGAGGAATGAGCAGTTCTTC. Translating gives CASSLHAGRNEQFF.

J is TRBJ1-4 and V is TRBV6-5; no definite D call. Germline CDR1 reads MNHEY; CDR2 reads SVGAGI. The CDR3 has 15 residues. V was trimmed by 1 base and J by 2 bases, leaving 8 bases between them. The CDR3 sequence: CASSYLTGTNEKLFF. Here the CDR3 DNA reads TGTGCCAGCAGTTACTTAACCGGGACTAATGAAAAACTGTTTTTT.

The V and J genes are TRBV15 and TRBJ2-1, with 13 bases aligning to TRBD2. V was clipped by 3 bases and J by 4 bases; unmatched bases: 6. The CDR3 loop spans 17 amino acids. The V gene's germline CDR1 is LNHNV and CDR2 YYDKDF (reference sequence). Here the CDR3 DNA reads TGTGCCACCAGCAGCCGACTAGCGGGGGGTTCTTACAATGAGCAGTTCTTC. Residues: CATSSRLAGGSYNEQFF.

The chain has TRBV30 and TRBJ1-4; D might be TRBD1 (5 bases). This CDR3 region has 13 residues. CDR1 and CDR2 (germline): GTSNPN, SVGIG (reference sequence). The germline V and J ends were trimmed by 1 base and 5 bases, with 8 bases remaining between them. DNA for the CDR3: TGTGCCTGGAGTGGTAACAGGAATGAAAAACTGTTTTTT. It translates to CAWSGNRNEKLFF.

Details on this clone: The sample contains more than one DNA sequence encoding this CDR3. The chain employs TRBV4-2 and TRBJ1-1; 8 bases are a match to TRBD1. V lost 3 bases, J lost 11 bases, and 5 bases stayed unmatched. The germline V gene has CDR1 LGHNA and CDR2 YNFKEQ. The CDR3 extends over 12 amino acids. CDR3 DNA: TGTGCCAGCAGCCAGAACAGGGGGGAGGCTTTCTTT. It specifies CASSQNRGEAFF.